The following is a T cell receptor beta chain sequence with its context. The antigen remains undetermined. The germline gives CDR1 KGHSH, CDR2 LQKENI. The CDR3 runs 13 residues. V shed 3 bases and J shed 0 bases, with 4 bases lying between them. This PCR relied on a set of 60 Vbeta primers and 13 Jbeta primers. Here immunoSEQ multiplex PCR was the method, and the copy in TCRdb shows in-frame clones only, minus some. The sample has some 110,000 clones, 74% seen once. This specimen belongs to a study of cytomegalovirus exposure and HLA in healthy donors. The study's findings and limits: For most TCR beta V segments, an earlier analysis put the productive rate at about 87% or about 30% of the time. Analysis performed later found approximately 17,000 TCR beta sequences associated with HLA alleles at 0.05 false discovery rate.

Sequenced: PBMCs. The receptor comes from a woman in her forties or fifties in good health and CMV-seropositive. The rearrangement joins TRBV18 to TRBJ2-3; D gene unclear. The CDR3 here is CASSPTSTDTQYF. DNA of the CDR3: TGTGCCAGCTCACCTACTAGCACAGATACGCAGTATTTT.